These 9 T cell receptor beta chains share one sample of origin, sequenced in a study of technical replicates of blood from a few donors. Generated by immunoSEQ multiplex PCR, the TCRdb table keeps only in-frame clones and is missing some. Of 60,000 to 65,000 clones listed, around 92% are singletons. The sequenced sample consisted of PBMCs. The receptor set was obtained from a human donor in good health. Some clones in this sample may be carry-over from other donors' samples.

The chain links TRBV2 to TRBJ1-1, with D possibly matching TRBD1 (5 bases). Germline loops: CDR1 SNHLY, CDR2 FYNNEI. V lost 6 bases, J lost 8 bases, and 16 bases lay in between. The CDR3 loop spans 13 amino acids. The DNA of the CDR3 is TGTGCCAGCAGACGCACACCTAACAGGGAAGCTTTCTTT. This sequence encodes CASRRTPNREAFF.

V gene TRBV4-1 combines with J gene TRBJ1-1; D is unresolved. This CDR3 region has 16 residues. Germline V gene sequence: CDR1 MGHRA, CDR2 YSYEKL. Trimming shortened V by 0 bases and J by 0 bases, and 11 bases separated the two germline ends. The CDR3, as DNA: TGCGCCAGCAGCCAAGACCCGAGGGCCGTGAACACTGAAGCTTTCTTT. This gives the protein CASSQDPRAVNTEAFF.

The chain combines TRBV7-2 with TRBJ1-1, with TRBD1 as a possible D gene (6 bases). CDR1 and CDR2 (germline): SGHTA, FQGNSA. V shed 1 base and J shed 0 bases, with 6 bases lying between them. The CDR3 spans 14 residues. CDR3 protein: CASSLGQVNTEAFF. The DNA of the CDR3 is TGTGCCAGCAGCTTAGGACAGGTGAACACTGAAGCTTTCTTT.

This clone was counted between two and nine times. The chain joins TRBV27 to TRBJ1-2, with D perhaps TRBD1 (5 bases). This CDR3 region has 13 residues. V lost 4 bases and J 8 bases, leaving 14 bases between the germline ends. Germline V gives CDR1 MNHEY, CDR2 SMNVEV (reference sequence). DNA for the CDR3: TGTGCCAGCAGTTCGGTCCAGGGATACGGCTACACCTTC. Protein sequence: CASSSVQGYGYTF.

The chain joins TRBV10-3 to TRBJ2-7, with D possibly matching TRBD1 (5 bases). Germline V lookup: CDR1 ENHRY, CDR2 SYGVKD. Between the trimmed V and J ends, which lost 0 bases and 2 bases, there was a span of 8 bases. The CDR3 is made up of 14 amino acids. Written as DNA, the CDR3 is TGTGCCATCAGTGAGTCTAGGGGTCCCTACGAGCAGTACTTC. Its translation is CAISESRGPYEQYF.

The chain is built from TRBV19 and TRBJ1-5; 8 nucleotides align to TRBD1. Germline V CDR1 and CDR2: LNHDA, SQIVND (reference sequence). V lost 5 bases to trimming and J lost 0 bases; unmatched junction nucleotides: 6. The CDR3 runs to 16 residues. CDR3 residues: CASSDRGRDSNQPQHF. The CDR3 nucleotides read TGTGCCAGTAGTGACAGGGGTCGTGATAGCAATCAGCCCCAGCATTTT.

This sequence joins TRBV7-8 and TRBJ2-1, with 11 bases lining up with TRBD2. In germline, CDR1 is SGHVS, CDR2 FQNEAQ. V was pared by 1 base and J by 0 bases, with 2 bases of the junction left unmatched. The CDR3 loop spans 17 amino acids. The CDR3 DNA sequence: TGTGCCAGCAGCTTAGATCTAGCGGGAGGCTCCTACAATGAGCAGTTCTTC. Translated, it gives CASSLDLAGGSYNEQFF.

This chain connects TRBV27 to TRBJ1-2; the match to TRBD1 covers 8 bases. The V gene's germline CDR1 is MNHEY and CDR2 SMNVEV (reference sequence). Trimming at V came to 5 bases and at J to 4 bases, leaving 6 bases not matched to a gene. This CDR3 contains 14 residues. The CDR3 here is CASSPQGAAYGYTF. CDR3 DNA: TGTGCCAGCAGTCCCCAGGGGGCGGCCTATGGCTACACCTTC.

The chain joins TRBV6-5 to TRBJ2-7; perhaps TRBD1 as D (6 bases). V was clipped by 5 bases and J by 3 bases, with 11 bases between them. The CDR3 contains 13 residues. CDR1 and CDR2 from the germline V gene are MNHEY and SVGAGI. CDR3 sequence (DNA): TGTGCCAGCAGTGTGACAGGCCGCTACGAGCAGTACTTC. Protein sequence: CASSVTGRYEQYF.